The 20 T cell receptor beta chains reported below all come from one sample, sequenced in a study of T cell repertoires in cytomegalovirus infection (dated by TCRdb to the late 2010s). The treatment or condition label for this specimen denotes: in vitro stimulation with specific CMV peptide epitopes to enrich CMV-specific T cells. The antigens these receptors bind are not known. Sequencing was carried out with an Illumina HiSeq 1500. TCRdb reworked the public reads: Q25 trimming with fastp, MiXCR clone assembly, productive beta chains retained. Rows matching on CDR3 protein sequence are summarized as one entry with the most common DNA and genes. In all, the sample holds about 900,000 distinct CDR3 sequences, and approximately 30% of those were seen once. Jointly, the top ten make up roughly an eighth of the sample. Sequenced here: cultured CD8+ T cells from PBMCs, sampled from culture after CMV antigen stimulation. The receptors shown here come from a human donor in good health (CMV status not recorded). Some clones in this sample may be carry-over from other donors' samples.

This clonotype was observed many times. The rearrangement joins TRBV12-3 or TRBV12-4 to TRBJ2-7; 10 bases map to TRBD2. This CDR3 has 16 amino acids. J gave up 3 bases and V 6 bases, and 11 bases lay outside the gene matches. The CDR3 DNA reads as TGTGCCAGCAGCCCGAGCGGGGGGGCTTTCTTCTACGAGCAGTACTTC. Protein: CASSPSGGAFFYEQYF.

This clonotype was picked up a small number of times. The chain has TRBV20-1 and TRBJ2-3, with D perhaps matching TRBD1 (6 bases). V was trimmed by 3 bases and J by 8 bases, leaving 12 bases between them. Germline lookup yields CDR1 DFQATT and CDR2 SNEGSKA (reference sequence). CDR3 length: 12 amino acids. The CDR3 region is CSASKGQATQYF. The CDR3 nucleotides are TGCAGTGCTAGTAAGGGACAAGCTACGCAGTATTTT.

This clonotype was counted at least ten times. The chain uses TRBV7-8 and TRBJ2-1; 7 nucleotides align to TRBD2. V was clipped by 2 bases and J by 2 bases; unmatched bases: 12. The CDR3 totals 18 residues. The V gene's germline CDR1 is SGHVS and CDR2 FQNEAQ. The CDR3 nucleotides read TGTGCCAGCAGCTTACAAGGCATGGGACTACCAACCTACAATGAGCAGTTCTTC. It is translated as CASSLQGMGLPTYNEQFF. Drawing the rest from reference TRBV7-8 and TRBJ2-1, the complete variable domain is GAGVSQSPRYKVAKRGQDVALRCDPISGHVSLFWYQQALGQGPEFLTYFQNEAQLDKSGLPSDRFFAERPEGSVSTLKIQRTQQEDSAVYLCASSLQGMGLPTYNEQFFGPGTRLTVL.

In its sample, this clonotype was seen once. The chain carries TRBV20-1 and TRBJ2-3; a possible D gene is TRBD1 (6 bases). CDR1 is DFQATT, CDR2 SNEGSKA, per germline (reference sequence). The CDR3 extends over 13 amino acids. The V and J ends lost 5 bases and 6 bases respectively, with 15 bases between them. CDR3 coding DNA: TGCAGTGCTCCAGGGGAGAATGACGATACGCAGTATTTT. It translates to CSAPGENDDTQYF.

Remarks on this clonotype: At one of its ends the junction is not consistent with the germline gene, which may arise from a read error. This chain connects TRBV7-8 to TRBJ2-5; tentatively, D is TRBD1 or TRBD2 (6 bases each). CDR3 size: 16 residues. Per germline, CDR1 SGHVS and CDR2 FQNEAQ. The DNA for the CDR3 is TGTACCAGCAGCCCCGTCCCGGGGGCCCTCCGAGAGACCCAGTACTTC. This encodes CTSSPVPGALRETQYF.

The chain employs TRBV10-2 and TRBJ2-5; D gene unclear. The CDR3 is 17 amino acids. Deletions cut 2 bases from V and 2 bases from J, with 18 bases between. Germline CDR1 and CDR2: WSHSY and SAAADI. This CDR3 reads CASSENLDGQAQETQYF. The CDR3, as DNA: TGCGCCAGCAGTGAGAATTTGGATGGCCAGGCTCAAGAGACCCAGTACTTC.

This clonotype has just a few counts. The chain combines TRBV12-5 with TRBJ1-2; the D is unclear. This CDR3 has 11 amino acids. V was trimmed by 3 bases and J by 8 bases, leaving 7 bases between them. Germline CDR1 LGHNT, CDR2 FRNRAP. The chain's CDR3 is CASGLSQGYTF. The CDR3, as DNA: TGTGCTAGTGGTTTAAGTCAAGGCTACACCTTC.

This clonotype occurred a few times. The rearrangement links TRBV6-1 to TRBJ2-7; D tentatively fits TRBD1 or TRBD2 (6 bases each). Trimming removed 9 bases from V and 6 bases from J, with 15 bases in between. The CDR3 contains 12 residues. From germline, CDR1 is MNHNS and CDR2 SASEGT. The CDR3 DNA sequence: TGTGCCAGACACAAACAGGGAGGCGAGCAGTACGTC. Its translation: CARHKQGGEQYV.

The V gene is TRBV27, the J gene TRBJ2-1, with 8 bases aligning to TRBD2. Losses at the gene ends were 6 bases for V and 12 bases for J; bases not matched to a gene: 10. In germline, CDR1 is MNHEY, CDR2 SMNVEV (reference sequence). The CDR3 runs to 13 residues. The CDR3 coding sequence is TGTGCCAGCAGGGCCGGGGGGGCTACGGGGCAGTTCTTC. Protein: CASRAGGATGQFF.

This clonotype was observed at least ten times. The J gene is TRBJ2-3, the V gene TRBV7-6; the match to TRBD2 covers 10 bases. The germline V gene encodes CDR1 SGHVS and CDR2 FNYEAQ. The length of the CDR3 is 16 residues. Unmatched junction bases numbered 7, after V lost 2 bases and J lost 5 bases. The CDR3 loop reads CASSLLASGGGDTQYF. In DNA form, the CDR3 reads TGTGCCAGCAGCTTACTTGCTAGCGGGGGAGGAGATACGCAGTATTTT. The complete variable domain, with remaining parts taken from reference TRBV7-6 and TRBJ2-3, reads GAGVSQSPRYKVTKRGQDVALRCDPISGHVSLYWYRQALGQGPEFLTYFNYEAQQDKSGLPNDRFSAERPEGSISTLTIQRTEQRDSAMYRCASSLLASGGGDTQYFGPGTRLTVL.

V is TRBV4-3 and J is TRBJ2-1, with D possibly being TRBD2 (6 bases). Germline CDR1 and CDR2: LGHNA and YSLEER. Trimming left V 0 bases short and J 4 bases short, with 13 bases between. This CDR3 has 16 residues. CDR3 residues: CASSQEEGSFYNEQFF. The CDR3 DNA is TGCGCCAGCAGCCAAGAGGAGGGAAGTTTTTACAATGAGCAGTTCTTC.

This clonotype was found many times. This chain's CDR3 is CASSLKMPPPRPNEQFF. CDR3 in DNA: TGTGCCAGCAGCCTCAAAATGCCCCCTCCACGCCCCAATGAGCAGTTCTTC. The V and J genes are TRBV7-8 and TRBJ2-1, with no clear D. The CDR3 extends over 17 amino acids. The germline V and J ends were trimmed by 5 bases and 6 bases, with 23 bases remaining between them. CDR1 and CDR2 from the germline V gene are SGHVS and FQNEAQ.

With respect to this clonotype: One end of the junction varies from germline; a read error may be responsible. This chain connects TRBV7-4 to TRBJ1-6, with a possible D match to TRBD1 (6 bases). The germline gives CDR1 SGHVT, CDR2 SQSDAQ. The CDR3 is made up of 17 amino acids. CDR3 in amino acids: CASSDSPGHTFNSTLHF. The CDR3 DNA follows: TGTGCCAGCAGCGACAGCCCGGGACATACGTTTAATTCAACCCTCCACTTT.

The rearrangement joins TRBV10-2 to TRBJ1-1; TRBD1 matches 10 bases. Germline V gives CDR1 WSHSY, CDR2 SAAADI. The junction had 2 bases not matched to a gene; V was cut back by 8 bases and J by 5 bases. CDR3 size: 12 residues. This CDR3 is CASGQGGTEAFF. The CDR3 nucleotides are TGCGCCAGCGGACAGGGGGGAACTGAAGCTTTCTTT.

V usage is TRBV4-3 and J usage is TRBJ2-7; 10 positions match TRBD1. Trimming at V came to 0 bases and at J to 3 bases, leaving 2 bases not matched to a gene. Germline CDR1 reads LGHNA; CDR2 reads YSLEER. The CDR3 is 15 residues long. The CDR3 sequence is CASSQEDRGVYEQYF. DNA for the CDR3: TGCGCCAGCAGCCAAGAGGACAGGGGGGTCTACGAGCAGTACTTC.

This rearrangement joins TRBV11-2 to TRBJ1-1, with D possibly being TRBD1 (6 bases). Germline V CDR1 and CDR2: SGHAT, FQNNGV. The CDR3 length is 15 residues. Trimming shortened V by 7 bases and J by 5 bases, and 20 bases separated the two germline ends. The DNA for the CDR3 is TGTGCCAGCACCATATCACGGGGGCGGAGGACTGAAGCTTTCTTT. It codes for CASTISRGRRTEAFF.

This clonotype was seen a handful of times. The V gene is TRBV19, the J gene TRBJ1-2; 9 nucleotides align to TRBD1. Germline V gene data show CDR1 as LNHDA and CDR2 as SQIVND (reference sequence). Trimming removed 3 bases from V and 6 bases from J; junction bases left unmatched: 5. The length of the CDR3 is 14 residues. The CDR3 coding sequence is TGTGCCAGTAGTATGGGGACAGGGAAGGATGGCTACACCTTC. This encodes CASSMGTGKDGYTF.

For this clonotype: This may be a read error, as it is one base from a much larger clone. The chain recombines TRBV7-2 with TRBJ1-5, with D unresolved. The CDR3 extends over 12 amino acids. Per the germline V gene, CDR1 is SGHTA and CDR2 is FQGNSA. CDR3 loop: CVSSYMGQPQHF. Here the CDR3 DNA reads TGTGTCAGCAGCTATATGGGACAGCCCCAGCATTTT.

Here the CDR3 DNA reads TGTGCCAGCAGTTACGGGGGCAGGGATGGTAATGAGCAGTTCTTC. Translated, it gives CASSYGGRDGNEQFF. This sequence joins TRBV6-2 or TRBV6-3 and TRBJ2-1, with TRBD1 as a possible D gene (6 bases). CDR1 MNHEY and CDR2 SVGEGT come from the germline V gene. The CDR3 contains 15 residues. The V gene lost 2 bases and the J gene lost 7 bases, with 15 bases spanning the gap.

The chain is built from TRBV12-5 and TRBJ1-6; D unclear. The length of the CDR3 is 18 residues. Between the trimmed V and J ends, which lost 0 bases and 7 bases, there was a span of 19 bases. Germline V gives CDR1 LGHNT, CDR2 FRNRAP. The CDR3 sequence: CASGLVFEEFQVNSPLHF. The CDR3 DNA follows: TGTGCTAGTGGTTTGGTATTTGAGGAGTTCCAAGTCAATTCACCCCTCCACTTT.